This T cell receptor beta chain was identified in a study of early T cells in non-severe SARS-CoV-2 infection. About the research overall: The authors sequenced bulk RNA from unsorted whole blood, leaving chains unpaired. Overall study findings and caveats: Matches to VDJdb favored anti-spike CD8 responses and missed private and CD4 specificities.

The TCR library protocol was used to attach unique molecular identifiers. These identifiers were attached to individual cDNA molecules. TCRdb re-analysed the 5' RACE reads in MiXCR, keeping a single row per CDR3 protein. The profile shows fewer than 85,000 distinct CDR3 sequences, 13% of them singletons. This clonotype was observed at least ten times. Its antigen is still unknown. V shed 2 bases, J shed 10 bases, and the junction held 16 bases outside the gene matches. CDR1 and CDR2 (germline): SGHVS, FQNEAQ. The CDR3 loop spans 17 amino acids. The source is an adult who was a healthcare worker with PCR-confirmed SARS-CoV-2 infection or an uninfected control (not recorded which). Sequenced: whole blood. This chain links TRBV7-8 with TRBJ2-1, with 8 bases aligning to TRBD2. The CDR3: CASSLFSAGAVGREQFF. The CDR3 DNA reads as TGTGCCAGCAGCTTATTCTCAGCGGGAGCTGTCGGAAGGGAGCAGTTCTTC.